The clone carrying this TCR beta chain was picked up many times. The antigen is not known. The investigators amplified TCR beta CDR3 regions from RNA transcripts. The HTBI primer set was used in a first-round RT-PCR of the TCR CDR3. A single record per CDR3 protein comes from TCRdb applying MiXCR to the multiplex PCR reads. The data contain hundreds of thousands of distinct CDR3 sequences, over 10% of them seen just once; the ten biggest clones take up around a tenth. The data derive from a study of T cells in Graves' hyperthyroidism and ophthalmopathy. General observations from the study: Blood shared most expanded thyroid clonotypes above 0.001.

Diagnoses were established using clinical symptoms, serum thyroxine and TRAb, thyroid ultrasound and orbital computed tomography. The PBMCs were taken from around 9.1 ml of fresh peripheral blood. The receptor's source is a woman aged 18-29 years with Graves' hyperthyroidism. The sequencing sample was made of blood.

The DNA of the CDR3 is TGTGCCAGCAGCTTGTTTCGGCAGGCTGAAGCTTTCTTT. This translates into CASSLFRQAEAFF. The chain has TRBV5-5 and TRBJ1-1; D unresolved. The germline CDR1 and CDR2 sequences are SGHKS and YYEKEE (reference sequence). The CDR3 covers 13 residues. V lost 1 base and J 6 bases, leaving 10 bases between the germline ends.